This is a list of T cell receptor beta chains from one sample in a study of blood T cell repertoires in COVID-19. Measured with immunoSEQ multiplex PCR; TCRdb has only the in-frame clones, and not every one. The sample includes tens of thousands of clones, 88% seen only once; the top ten take 4.5% to 5%. Sequencing was carried out using peripheral blood. The origin of the receptors is a human donor in a cohort sampled during active COVID-19. Both conserved end residues are part of each CDR3. D genes are given only for firm matches. Size values are once, few and many counts, or a class for expanded clones, and some rows have none.

TRBD2	TRBV18	TRBJ2-1	NA	TGTGCCAGCTCACCCCTTCCCGCGGGAGGCTACAATGAGCAGTTCTTC	CASSPLPAGGYNEQFF
NA	TRBV7-9	TRBJ2-7	NA	TGTGCCAGCAGCTTAGCGGTTGCGGGTACCTACGAGCAGTACTTC	CASSLAVAGTYEQYF
TRBD1	TRBV5-1	TRBJ2-5	NA	TGCGCCAGCAGCTTGACTACTCGACAGGGCGGAGAGACCCAGTACTTC	CASSLTTRQGGETQYF
NA	TRBV6-5	TRBJ1-4	NA	TGTGCCAGCAGAATCGACAGAACTGAAAAACTGTTTTTT	CASRIDRTEKLFF
TRBD1	TRBV6-5	TRBJ1-4	NA	TGTGCCAGCAGAGGACAGGCTAATGAAAAACTGTTTTTT	CASRGQANEKLFF
NA	TRBV30	TRBJ1-2	NA	TGTGCCAGAGGACAGATTTCCTATGGCTACACCTTC	CARGQISYGYTF
NA	TRBV24-1	TRBJ2-3	NA	TGTGCCACCAGATCGCTAGGAGATACGCAGTATTTT	CATRSLGDTQYF
TRBD1	TRBV19	TRBJ1-2	once	TGTGCCAGTAGTATAGATGGACAGGTATATGGCTACACCTTC	CASSIDGQVYGYTF
NA	TRBV12-3/TRBV12-4	TRBJ2-2	NA	TGTGCCAGCAGTTCCGCCGGGGAGCTGTTTTTT	CASSSAGELFF
TRBD2	TRBV19	TRBJ2-3	NA	TGTGCCAGTAGTATAGGGACGCTAGCGGGAGCGACAGATACGCAGTATTTT	CASSIGTLAGATDTQYF
TRBD1	TRBV5-1	TRBJ1-2	NA	TGCGCCAGCAGGTCGGGACAGGGAGCTAACTATGGCTACACCTTC	CASRSGQGANYGYTF
NA	TRBV2	TRBJ1-2	NA	TGTGCCAGCGGGACACGGGACCACTATGGCTACACCTTC	CASGTRDHYGYTF
TRBD1	TRBV28	TRBJ2-2	NA	TGTGCCAGCAGATCTTCCGGGACAGGGGACCGGAGGGGTCTGTTTTTT	CASRSSGTGDRRGLFF
TRBD1	TRBV5-4	TRBJ2-2	NA	TGTGCCAGCAGCGACAGGGGGCGATCTGGGGAGCTGTTTTTT	CASSDRGRSGELFF
NA	TRBV5-1	TRBJ1-4	NA	TGCGCCAGCAGCGGCACTACGGGTGCTGAAAAACTGTTTTTT	CASSGTTGAEKLFF
TRBD2	TRBV19	TRBJ2-7	NA	TGTGCCAGTAGTACTTCTAGCGGGCTTTCCTACGAGCAGTACTTC	CASSTSSGLSYEQYF
TRBD1	TRBV14	TRBJ2-7	NA	TGTGCCAGCAGCCAAGATGCAGGACAGGGGGTGTACGAGCAGTACTTC	CASSQDAGQGVYEQYF
TRBD1	TRBV7-6	TRBJ2-7	NA	TGTGCCAGCAGCCCCAGGAAGGGGGACAGGGACGAGCAGTACTTC	CASSPRKGDRDEQYF
NA	TRBV3-1/TRBV3-2	TRBJ2-3	NA	TGTGCCAGCTCCCAGGCTACCAGCACAGATACGCAGTATTTT	CASSQATSTDTQYF
TRBD1	TRBV6-5	TRBJ1-6	NA	TGTGCCATTAGCCGGGACAGGAATTCACCCCTCCACTTT	CAISRDRNSPLHF
NA	TRBV29-1	TRBJ2-3	NA	TGCAGCGTTGATTCGAGGGAGGCCTTCACAGATACGCAGTATTTT	CSVDSREAFTDTQYF
NA	TRBV12-3/TRBV12-4	TRBJ2-1	once	TGTGCCAGCAGTTCTCTACGGTACAATGAGCAGTTCTTC	CASSSLRYNEQFF
TRBD1	TRBV24-1	TRBJ2-3	NA	TGTGCCACCGGACGGACAGGCTCTAGCACAGATACGCAGTATTTT	CATGRTGSSTDTQYF
TRBD1	TRBV6-2/TRBV6-3	TRBJ2-7	NA	TGTGCCAGCAGCCTGGGACAGGGTCCGTACGAGCAGTACTTC	CASSLGQGPYEQYF
TRBD2	TRBV14	TRBJ2-5	NA	TGTGCCAGCAGCCTTTGGACTAGCGGCCGGGGAGAGACCCAGTACTTC	CASSLWTSGRGETQYF
TRBD2	TRBV5-1	TRBJ2-7	NA	TGCGCCAGCAGCACCGGGACTAGCGGGAGATACGAGCAGTACTTC	CASSTGTSGRYEQYF
TRBD2	TRBV4-2	TRBJ2-7	NA	TGTGCCAGCAGCCAAGAAGCTGCGGGGGGGCGCCACGAGCAGTACTTC	CASSQEAAGGRHEQYF
TRBD1	TRBV9	TRBJ1-3	NA	TGTGCCAGCAGCGCCGCAGGGGGCTCTGGAAACACCATATATTTT	CASSAAGGSGNTIYF
TRBD2	TRBV4-1	TRBJ2-3	once	TGCGCCAGCAGCCAAGGACCCGGGGGGACAGATACGCAGTATTTT	CASSQGPGGTDTQYF
NA	TRBV5-1	TRBJ1-5	NA	TGCGCCAGCAGCATAACGACAGGACGCAATCAGCCCCAGCATTTT	CASSITTGRNQPQHF
TRBD1	TRBV28	TRBJ1-6	NA	TGTGCCAGCACCCCGGGACAGAGATCCCTCCACTTT	CASTPGQRSLHF
NA	TRBV6-5	TRBJ2-3	once	TGTGCCAGCAACTTACGACAGGCTACAGATACGCAGTATTTT	CASNLRQATDTQYF
TRBD1	TRBV11-2	TRBJ2-5	NA	TGTGCCAGCAGCCGTGGACAGGGGACCCCAGGGACCCAGTACTTC	CASSRGQGTPGTQYF
NA	TRBV5-8	TRBJ2-2	NA	TGTGCCAGCAGCTTGCAACGGGGCACCGGGGAGCTGTTTTTT	CASSLQRGTGELFF
TRBD1	TRBV29-1	TRBJ2-7	NA	TGCAGCGTTGTAACGTTTGGACAGGGGGCTCACGAGCAGTACTTC	CSVVTFGQGAHEQYF
NA	TRBV7-9	TRBJ2-2	NA	TGTGCCAGCAGCTGGGCCTGGTCCGGGGAGCTGTTTTTT	CASSWAWSGELFF
TRBD1	TRBV18	TRBJ1-3	NA	TGTGCCAGCTCTTCAGGGGGAGAGACCATATATTTT	CASSSGGETIYF
NA	TRBV7-9	TRBJ1-6	NA	TGTGCCAGCAGCCAGCAAGGACTGGGCCTCCACTTT	CASSQQGLGLHF
NA	TRBV11-3	TRBJ2-1	NA	TGTGCCAGCAGCCCTACCGTTGGGGTTCAGGGAATCTACAATGAGCAGTTCTTC	CASSPTVGVQGIYNEQFF
NA	TRBV7-6	TRBJ2-5	NA	TGTGCCAGCAGCTTAGCATTCTTGTACCAAGAGACCCAGTACTTC	CASSLAFLYQETQYF
NA	TRBV7-8	TRBJ2-2	NA	TGTGCCAGCAGCTTAGGCCTGCCTAGCGCCAGAACCGGGGAGCTGTTTTTT	CASSLGLPSARTGELFF
TRBD1	TRBV28	TRBJ1-4	NA	TGTGCCAGCAGCACCCAGGGGGCGAATGAAAAACTGTTTTTT	CASSTQGANEKLFF
NA	TRBV14	TRBJ2-5	NA	TGTGCCAGCAGCCCTATAGACAGAAAAGAGACCCAGTACTTC	CASSPIDRKETQYF
NA	TRBV7-2	TRBJ1-1	NA	TGTGCCAGCAGGGCAAGTGACATTGACACTGAAGCTTTCTTT	CASRASDIDTEAFF
NA	TRBV5-1	TRBJ2-3	once	TGCGCCAGCAGCTTGGGAGAGGAAGGAGATACGCAGTATTTT	CASSLGEEGDTQYF
NA	TRBV4-1	TRBJ1-2	NA	TGCGCCAGCAGCCAAGATCTGGCACGGCGGGGTTATGGCTACACCTTC	CASSQDLARRGYGYTF
NA	TRBV19	TRBJ2-4	NA	TGTGCCTCCAGCCAACTCGGAGGCAAAAACATTCAGTACTTC	CASSQLGGKNIQYF
TRBD2	TRBV7-2	TRBJ2-5	NA	TGTGCCAGCAGTCGTAGGACTAGCGGGGTTGGGGAGACCCAGTACTTC	CASSRRTSGVGETQYF
TRBD1	TRBV5-6	TRBJ1-2	NA	TGTGCCAGCAGCTGGCCGGGACAGGGTGCGTTTGGCTATGGCTACACCTTC	CASSWPGQGAFGYGYTF
TRBD2	TRBV5-1	TRBJ2-2	NA	TGCGCCAGCAGCGTGGGACTAGCGGTCCCCGGGGAGCTGTTTTTT	CASSVGLAVPGELFF
NA	TRBV24-1	TRBJ2-6	NA	TGTGCCACCAGTGGGGGGCATATATTCCCTGGGGCCAACGTCCTGACTTTC	CATSGGHIFPGANVLTF
NA	TRBV5-1	TRBJ2-1	few	TGCGCCAGCAGCTCTCGGAGGGCTCCGGACAATGAGCAGTTCTTC	CASSSRRAPDNEQFF
NA	TRBV28	TRBJ2-1	NA	TGTGCCAGCAGTCCAAGCCTCGGGACACCTTACAATGAGCAGTTCTTC	CASSPSLGTPYNEQFF
NA	TRBV7-8	TRBJ2-5	NA	TGTGCCAGCAGCTTAGCTGAGAGAGAGACCCAGTACTTC	CASSLAERETQYF